These T cell receptor beta chains were read from a single sample in a study of T cell responses to AZD1222 COVID-19 vaccine. The table came from immunoSEQ multiplex PCR; TCRdb's copy has only in-frame clones and leaves some out. The table has 120,000 or so clones, approximately 94% seen once. Sequenced here: peripheral blood, sampled 28 days after the second AZD1222 dose. The receptors come from an adult who received the AZD1222 COVID-19 vaccine. The CDR3 runs from the conserved cysteine through the conserved F or W. D genes are given only for firm matches. Only some rows state a clone size, as once, few, many or a class for expanded clones.

v_gene: TRBV2
d_gene: TRBD1
j_gene: TRBJ2-7
abundance: .
CDR3aa: CASTRQGALGEQYF
CDR3nt: TGTGCCAGCACTCGACAGGGGGCCCTAGGCGAGCAGTACTTC

v_gene: TRBV29-1
d_gene: .
j_gene: TRBJ1-1
abundance: .
CDR3aa: CSVEPYMGTEAFF
CDR3nt: TGCAGCGTTGAACCGTACATGGGAACTGAAGCTTTCTTT

v_gene: TRBV19
d_gene: .
j_gene: TRBJ2-2
abundance: .
CDR3aa: CASTTPGARGRAKLFF
CDR3nt: TGTGCCAGTACCACACCTGGGGCCCGTGGTAGGGCGAAGCTGTTTTTT

v_gene: TRBV5-1
d_gene: .
j_gene: TRBJ2-1
abundance: .
CDR3aa: CASSLEWKYNEQFF
CDR3nt: TGCGCCAGCAGCTTGGAATGGAAATACAATGAGCAGTTCTTC

v_gene: TRBV25-1
d_gene: .
j_gene: TRBJ2-2
abundance: .
CDR3aa: CASSEYGGPTGELFF
CDR3nt: TGTGCCAGCAGTGAATACGGGGGACCGACCGGGGAGCTGTTTTTT

v_gene: TRBV28
d_gene: TRBD1
j_gene: TRBJ1-5
abundance: .
CDR3aa: CASSLGQGAGQPQHF
CDR3nt: TGTGCCAGCAGTTTGGGTCAGGGGGCGGGTCAGCCCCAGCATTTT

v_gene: TRBV4-1
d_gene: .
j_gene: TRBJ1-2
abundance: once
CDR3aa: CASSQGLETAYGYTF
CDR3nt: TGCGCCAGCAGCCAAGGGCTCGAGACAGCTTATGGCTACACCTTC

v_gene: TRBV10-1
d_gene: .
j_gene: TRBJ2-7
abundance: once
CDR3aa: CASSESPGPSYEQYF
CDR3nt: TGCGCCAGCAGTGAGTCCCCAGGGCCTTCCTACGAGCAGTACTTC

v_gene: TRBV5-1
d_gene: .
j_gene: TRBJ1-3
abundance: .
CDR3aa: CASSLFTGQPNTIYF
CDR3nt: TGCGCCAGCAGCTTGTTTACAGGGCAGCCAAACACCATATATTTT

v_gene: TRBV10-3
d_gene: .
j_gene: TRBJ2-1
abundance: .
CDR3aa: CAISPTDTPYYNEQFF
CDR3nt: TGTGCCATCAGTCCGACGGACACCCCTTACTACAATGAGCAGTTCTTC

v_gene: TRBV4-2
d_gene: TRBD2
j_gene: TRBJ2-1
abundance: .
CDR3aa: CASSTQTGTSGVRGEQFF
CDR3nt: TGTGCCAGCAGCACCCAAACCGGGACTAGCGGGGTTCGCGGTGAGCAGTTCTTC

v_gene: TRBV6-5
d_gene: .
j_gene: TRBJ1-2
abundance: .
CDR3aa: CASLNPIGGYTF
CDR3nt: TGTGCCAGCCTCAACCCAATCGGCGGCTACACCTTC

v_gene: TRBV6-5
d_gene: .
j_gene: TRBJ2-7
abundance: .
CDR3aa: CASRTIGYEQYF
CDR3nt: TGTGCCAGCAGAACAATCGGCTACGAGCAGTACTTC

v_gene: TRBV19
d_gene: TRBD1
j_gene: TRBJ1-3
abundance: .
CDR3aa: CASSIDRAEYSGNTIYF
CDR3nt: TGTGCCAGTAGTATTGACAGGGCCGAGTACTCTGGAAACACCATATATTTT

v_gene: TRBV10-2
d_gene: .
j_gene: TRBJ1-2
abundance: .
CDR3aa: CASRDGDYGYTF
CDR3nt: TGCGCCAGCAGGGACGGAGACTATGGCTACACCTTC

v_gene: TRBV6-6
d_gene: TRBD1
j_gene: TRBJ1-4
abundance: .
CDR3aa: CASSPGQGARYEKLFF
CDR3nt: TGTGCCAGCAGTCCAGGACAGGGGGCGCGATATGAAAAACTGTTTTTT

v_gene: TRBV4-1
d_gene: .
j_gene: TRBJ2-7
abundance: .
CDR3aa: CASSQGLQGPGEQYF
CDR3nt: TGCGCCAGCAGCCAAGGCCTACAGGGACCGGGCGAGCAGTACTTC

v_gene: TRBV19
d_gene: .
j_gene: TRBJ2-5
abundance: .
CDR3aa: CASTPGGHETQYF
CDR3nt: TGTGCCAGTACCCCTGGCGGGCACGAGACCCAGTACTTC

v_gene: TRBV3-1/TRBV3-2
d_gene: .
j_gene: TRBJ1-2
abundance: .
CDR3aa: CASSLPGQAYGYTF
CDR3nt: TGTGCCAGCAGCCTTCCGGGGCAGGCCTATGGCTACACCTTC

v_gene: TRBV6-5
d_gene: .
j_gene: TRBJ1-2
abundance: .
CDR3aa: CASSSGTDKGYTF
CDR3nt: TGTGCCAGCAGTTCTGGGACGGATAAAGGCTACACCTTC

v_gene: TRBV6-1
d_gene: .
j_gene: TRBJ2-7
abundance: .
CDR3aa: CASSDPKDFPTYEQYF
CDR3nt: TGTGCCAGCAGTGACCCCAAAGACTTTCCCACCTACGAGCAGTACTTC

v_gene: TRBV3-1/TRBV3-2
d_gene: .
j_gene: TRBJ1-3
abundance: .
CDR3aa: CASSRGLDNTIYF
CDR3nt: TGTGCCAGCAGCCGGGGGTTGGACAACACCATATATTTT

v_gene: TRBV6-4
d_gene: .
j_gene: TRBJ1-5
abundance: .
CDR3aa: CASRLLQGRRNQPQHF
CDR3nt: TGTGCCAGCAGGCTCCTCCAGGGACGTCGCAATCAGCCCCAGCATTTT

v_gene: TRBV5-8
d_gene: .
j_gene: TRBJ2-7
abundance: .
CDR3aa: CASSLGYGQIYNEQYF
CDR3nt: TGTGCCAGCAGCTTGGGATACGGACAGATATATAACGAGCAGTACTTC

v_gene: TRBV7-2
d_gene: TRBD1
j_gene: TRBJ1-5
abundance: .
CDR3aa: CASSLRDRGYQPQHF
CDR3nt: TGTGCCAGCAGCTTACGGGACAGGGGTTATCAGCCCCAGCATTTT

v_gene: TRBV2
d_gene: TRBD1
j_gene: TRBJ1-5
abundance: once
CDR3aa: CASSKLQGHQPQHF
CDR3nt: TGTGCCAGCAGTAAGCTACAGGGGCATCAGCCCCAGCATTTT

v_gene: TRBV30
d_gene: .
j_gene: TRBJ1-5
abundance: .
CDR3aa: CAWSAQGRQPQHF
CDR3nt: TGTGCCTGGAGCGCTCAAGGGCGTCAGCCCCAGCATTTT

v_gene: TRBV10-1
d_gene: TRBD2
j_gene: TRBJ2-7
abundance: .
CDR3aa: CAIGLAGGEQYF
CDR3nt: TGCGCCATAGGACTAGCGGGAGGAGAGCAGTACTTC

v_gene: TRBV28
d_gene: .
j_gene: TRBJ1-2
abundance: .
CDR3aa: CASSRTRGSNGYTF
CDR3nt: TGTGCCAGCAGTCGTACACGGGGATCTAATGGCTACACCTTC

v_gene: TRBV19
d_gene: TRBD1
j_gene: TRBJ1-2
abundance: .
CDR3aa: CASSKGDRDRFTGGYTF
CDR3nt: TGTGCCAGTAGTAAAGGGGACAGAGATCGATTTACAGGTGGCTACACCTTC

v_gene: TRBV5-4
d_gene: .
j_gene: TRBJ1-6
abundance: few
CDR3aa: CASSRPTGGYNSPLHF
CDR3nt: TGTGCCAGCAGCCGGCCTACAGGAGGCTATAATTCACCCCTCCACTTT

v_gene: TRBV7-9
d_gene: .
j_gene: TRBJ1-2
abundance: .
CDR3aa: CASSALGQKDGYTF
CDR3nt: TGTGCCAGCAGCGCCCTTGGACAGAAAGATGGCTACACCTTC

v_gene: TRBV18
d_gene: .
j_gene: TRBJ2-7
abundance: .
CDR3aa: CASSPTYPSGSTAYEQYF
CDR3nt: TGTGCCAGCTCACCGACGTACCCCTCAGGGTCCACCGCCTACGAGCAGTACTTC

v_gene: TRBV5-6
d_gene: TRBD1
j_gene: TRBJ1-6
abundance: .
CDR3aa: CASSWTGPIRDSPLHF
CDR3nt: TGTGCCAGCAGCTGGACAGGCCCTATAAGGGATTCACCCCTCCACTTT

v_gene: TRBV6-2/TRBV6-3
d_gene: TRBD1
j_gene: TRBJ2-7
abundance: .
CDR3aa: CASSYSPPPGQIYEQYF
CDR3nt: TGTGCCAGCAGTTACTCGCCTCCTCCGGGACAGATCTACGAGCAGTACTTC

v_gene: TRBV6-1
d_gene: .
j_gene: TRBJ2-5
abundance: .
CDR3aa: CASSESVESKTQYF
CDR3nt: TGTGCCAGCAGTGAATCGGTGGAATCGAAGACCCAGTACTTC

v_gene: TRBV7-2
d_gene: TRBD2
j_gene: TRBJ2-5
abundance: .
CDR3aa: CASSLLPGLAGGLAQYF
CDR3nt: TGTGCCAGCAGCTTACTACCGGGGCTAGCGGGGGGGTTGGCCCAGTACTTC

v_gene: TRBV7-2
d_gene: TRBD2
j_gene: TRBJ2-1
abundance: .
CDR3aa: CASSFFSGSGDEQFF
CDR3nt: TGTGCCAGCAGCTTTTTTAGCGGGAGTGGCGATGAGCAGTTCTTC

v_gene: TRBV25-1
d_gene: .
j_gene: TRBJ1-3
abundance: .
CDR3aa: CASSSPGNTIYF
CDR3nt: TGTGCCAGCAGTAGCCCCGGAAACACCATATATTTT

v_gene: TRBV10-3
d_gene: .
j_gene: TRBJ2-1
abundance: .
CDR3aa: CATSSAQYNEQFF
CDR3nt: TGTGCCACCTCTAGCGCCCAATACAATGAGCAGTTCTTC

v_gene: TRBV9
d_gene: .
j_gene: TRBJ2-2
abundance: .
CDR3aa: CASSQGLPSAGELFF
CDR3nt: TGTGCCAGCAGCCAGGGACTCCCCTCGGCCGGGGAGCTGTTTTTT